The rows below give T cell receptor beta chains drawn from one sample of a study of blood T cells in healthy people across ages. TCRdb reprocessed the 5' RACE reads with MiXCR, giving one entry per CDR3 protein. The sample consists of 750,000 to 950,000 distinct CDR3 sequences, roughly 28% of them appearing once. These data also formed part of another study, on T cells of mothers and their children.

Sequencing input: blood. Receptors originate from a woman aged 35 to 49 in good health. Each CDR3 is given with its conserved first and last residue. D genes are given only for firm matches. Rows give clone size only sometimes, using once, few, many, or a class for an expanded clone.

D: NA
size: many
J: TRBJ2-3
V: TRBV20-1
CDR3: CSARMESTDTQYF
DNA: TGCAGTGCTAGAATGGAAAGCACAGATACGCAGTATTTT

D: NA
size: NA
J: TRBJ2-7
V: TRBV20-1
CDR3: CSARDGSTYEQYF
DNA: TGCAGTGCTAGAGATGGCAGTACCTACGAGCAGTACTTC

D: NA
size: few
J: TRBJ2-5
V: TRBV14
CDR3: CASSQGGAFQETQYF
DNA: TGTGCCAGCAGCCAGGGCGGGGCCTTCCAAGAGACCCAGTACTTC

D: TRBD2
size: NA
J: TRBJ2-5
V: TRBV10-2
CDR3: CASSDPDRVLRGGLDEQYF
DNA: TGCGCCAGCAGTGATCCCGACAGGGTATTGCGGGGGGGCCTTGATGAGCAGTACTTC

D: NA
size: few
J: TRBJ2-2
V: TRBV4-1
CDR3: CASSQVTGLLSAGELFF
DNA: TGCGCCAGCAGCCAAGTTACCGGGCTCTTATCGGCCGGGGAGCTGTTTTTT

D: NA
size: NA
J: TRBJ2-5
V: TRBV7-9
CDR3: CASSTRSGEETQYF
DNA: TGTGCCAGCAGCACGCGATCAGGGGAAGAGACCCAGTACTTC

D: NA
size: many
J: TRBJ1-2
V: TRBV13
CDR3: CASSNHRDGANYGYTF
DNA: TGTGCCAGCAGCAACCACCGGGACGGAGCTAACTATGGCTACACCTTC

D: TRBD1
size: few
J: TRBJ2-3
V: TRBV3-1
CDR3: CASSPNPTGGFTDTQYF
DNA: TGTGCCAGCAGCCCTAATCCGACAGGGGGTTTCACAGATACGCAGTATTTT

D: TRBD1
size: many
J: TRBJ2-7
V: TRBV30
CDR3: CAWIPRDRGTYEQYF
DNA: TGTGCCTGGATTCCCCGGGACAGGGGAACCTACGAGCAGTACTTC

D: NA
size: NA
J: TRBJ1-1
V: TRBV7-9
CDR3: CASSRQAEAFF
DNA: TGTGCCAGCAGCCGACAGGCGGAAGCTTTCTTT

D: TRBD2
size: NA
J: TRBJ2-3
V: TRBV20-1
CDR3: CSGGGGRSTDTQYF
DNA: TGCAGTGGCGGCGGGGGGCGAAGCACAGATACGCAGTATTTT

D: TRBD2
size: few
J: TRBJ2-5
V: TRBV3-1
CDR3: CASSQEASGWETQYF
DNA: TGTGCCAGCAGCCAAGAGGCTAGCGGCTGGGAGACCCAGTACTTC

D: NA
size: few
J: TRBJ2-3
V: TRBV24-1
CDR3: CATSDLSVAADTQYF
DNA: TGTGCCACCAGTGATTTATCGGTAGCGGCAGATACGCAGTATTTT

D: NA
size: NA
J: TRBJ2-5
V: TRBV14
CDR3: CASSLRQRTGTQYF
DNA: TGTGCCAGCAGCCTCAGACAGAGGACGGGGACCCAGTACTTC

D: NA
size: NA
J: TRBJ2-3
V: TRBV19
CDR3: CASSSPGGSSTDTQYF
DNA: TGTGCCAGTAGTAGCCCAGGGGGGAGTAGCACAGATACGCAGTATTTT

D: TRBD1
size: once
J: TRBJ1-6
V: TRBV3-1
CDR3: CASSQTGQGNSPPHF
DNA: TGTGCCAGCAGCCAGACGGGACAGGGGAATTCACCCCCCCACTTT

D: NA
size: NA
J: TRBJ1-5
V: TRBV4-1
CDR3: CASSQDDSGNQPQHF
DNA: TGCGCCAGCAGCCAAGATGACAGCGGCAATCAGCCCCAGCATTTT

D: TRBD2
size: NA
J: TRBJ2-5
V: TRBV7-2
CDR3: CASSIGLAGTETQYF
DNA: TGTGCCAGCAGCATTGGACTAGCGGGGACAGAGACCCAGTACTTC

D: NA
size: NA
J: TRBJ2-7
V: TRBV7-3
CDR3: CASSSLRGYERYF
DNA: TGTGCCAGCAGCTCGCTTCGGGGCTACGAGCGGTACTTC

D: TRBD1
size: many
J: TRBJ1-2
V: TRBV20-1
CDR3: CSARGEGTDYGYTF
DNA: TGCAGTGCTAGGGGTGAAGGGACAGACTATGGCTACACCTTC

D: NA
size: once
J: TRBJ2-7
V: TRBV19
CDR3: CASSINSGTYEQYF
DNA: TGTGCCAGTAGTATCAATTCAGGAACCTACGAGCAGTACTTC

D: NA
size: NA
J: TRBJ1-1
V: TRBV7-8
CDR3: CASSLVELNTEAFF
DNA: TGTGCCAGCAGCTTAGTGGAACTCAACACTGAAGCTTTCTTT

D: NA
size: NA
J: TRBJ1-1
V: TRBV21-1
CDR3: CASSKLGRGADTEAFF
DNA: TGTGCCAGCAGCAAGCTCGGGCGGGGGGCGGACACTGAAGCTTTCTTT

D: TRBD2
size: few
J: TRBJ2-3
V: TRBV4-2
CDR3: CASSQSWTSGVRDTQYF
DNA: TGTGCCAGCAGCCAATCATGGACTAGCGGGGTCAGGGATACGCAGTATTTT

D: TRBD2
size: NA
J: TRBJ2-5
V: TRBV7-2
CDR3: CASSSRSGGQETQYF
DNA: TGTGCCAGCAGTTCCAGGAGCGGGGGTCAAGAGACCCAGTACTTC

D: NA
size: few
J: TRBJ2-1
V: TRBV9
CDR3: CASSPSFDEQFF
DNA: TGTGCCAGCAGCCCCAGCTTCGATGAGCAGTTCTTC

D: NA
size: many
J: TRBJ2-7
V: TRBV20-1
CDR3: CSAREVVDSLSYEQYF
DNA: TGCAGTGCTAGAGAGGTAGTGGACTCACTCTCCTACGAGCAGTACTTC

D: TRBD1
size: many
J: TRBJ2-7
V: TRBV11-2
CDR3: CASSFADRGEYEQYF
DNA: TGTGCCAGCAGCTTTGCAGACAGGGGAGAATACGAGCAGTACTTC

D: NA
size: NA
J: TRBJ1-2
V: TRBV5-1
CDR3: CASSLGEAYGYTF
DNA: TGCGCCAGCAGCTTGGGGGAGGCGTATGGCTACACCTTC

D: NA
size: many
J: TRBJ1-1
V: TRBV7-3
CDR3: CASSLARATEAFF
DNA: TGTGCCAGCAGCTTAGCCAGAGCTACTGAAGCTTTCTTT

D: NA
size: NA
J: TRBJ1-5
V: TRBV24-1
CDR3: CATSAGRSNQPQHF
DNA: TGTGCCACCAGTGCTGGCCGGAGCAATCAGCCCCAGCATTTT

D: NA
size: NA
J: TRBJ2-3
V: TRBV20-1
CDR3: CRPEGSTDTQYF
DNA: TGCAGACCCGAAGGCTCCACAGATACGCAGTATTTT

D: NA
size: NA
J: TRBJ2-2
V: TRBV2
CDR3: CASSEMVTGELFF
DNA: TGTGCCAGCAGTGAAATGGTGACCGGGGAGCTGTTTTTT

D: TRBD2
size: many
J: TRBJ2-1
V: TRBV29-1
CDR3: CSVCLSGGLYNEQFF
DNA: TGCAGCGTTTGCCTTAGCGGGGGTTTGTACAATGAGCAGTTCTTC

D: NA
size: many
J: TRBJ2-7
V: TRBV7-2
CDR3: CASSSYGEVYEQYF
DNA: TGTGCCAGCAGCTCCTATGGAGAGGTCTACGAGCAGTACTTC

D: NA
size: few
J: TRBJ1-4
V: TRBV10-2
CDR3: CASSGTMEKLFF
DNA: TGCGCCAGCAGTGGCACCATGGAAAAACTGTTTTTT

D: TRBD1
size: many
J: TRBJ1-2
V: TRBV29-1
CDR3: CSVDRDGYTF
DNA: TGCAGCGTCGACAGGGATGGCTACACCTTC

D: NA
size: few
J: TRBJ1-1
V: TRBV28
CDR3: CASSLDLSRRMNTEAFF
DNA: TGTGCCAGCAGTTTAGATCTTTCGAGACGGATGAACACTGAAGCTTTCTTT

D: NA
size: NA
J: TRBJ1-4
V: TRBV6-1
CDR3: CASRKDGTRNEKLFF
DNA: TGTGCCAGCAGAAAGGACGGAACGAGAAATGAAAAACTGTTTTTT

D: NA
size: few
J: TRBJ2-1
V: TRBV7-7
CDR3: CASSPSPGNEQFF
DNA: TGTGCTAGCAGCCCCTCGCCTGGGAATGAGCAGTTCTTC

D: TRBD1
size: many
J: TRBJ1-2
V: TRBV28
CDR3: CASSWTGTYGYTF
DNA: TGTGCCAGCAGTTGGACAGGAACCTATGGCTACACCTTC

D: NA
size: NA
J: TRBJ1-5
V: TRBV7-2
CDR3: CASSLSPQVSQPQHF
DNA: TGTGCCAGCAGCTTATCCCCCCAGGTCAGTCAGCCCCAGCATTTT

D: NA
size: NA
J: TRBJ1-2
V: TRBV12-3/TRBV12-4
CDR3: CASSFGMGRRYGYTF
DNA: TGTGCCAGCAGTTTTGGTATGGGGCGACGCTATGGCTACACCTTC

D: NA
size: NA
J: TRBJ2-5
V: TRBV6-5
CDR3: CASSYDRGVQQYF
DNA: TGTGCCAGCAGTTACGATAGGGGTGTCCAGCAGTACTTC

D: TRBD1
size: many
J: TRBJ1-2
V: TRBV28
CDR3: CASRQGGGYTF
DNA: TGTGCCAGCAGACAGGGGGGTGGCTACACCTTC

D: NA
size: few
J: TRBJ2-7
V: TRBV7-2
CDR3: CASSLDLRLGDEQYF
DNA: TGTGCCAGCAGCTTAGATCTCAGGTTAGGTGACGAGCAGTACTTC

D: TRBD2
size: NA
J: TRBJ2-7
V: TRBV7-2
CDR3: CASSLLTSEAYEQYF
DNA: TGTGCCAGCAGCTTACTTACTAGCGAGGCTTACGAGCAGTACTTC

D: NA
size: few
J: TRBJ2-6
V: TRBV6-6
CDR3: CASSQPGTGANVRTF
DNA: TGTGCCAGCAGTCAACCGGGTACTGGGGCCAACGTCCGGACTTTC

D: TRBD2
size: NA
J: TRBJ2-1
V: TRBV20-1
CDR3: CSAAGLGEGKQFF
DNA: TGCAGTGCCGCAGGACTAGGGGAGGGGAAGCAGTTCTTC

D: NA
size: many
J: TRBJ2-1
V: TRBV19
CDR3: CASKGRGSYNEQFF
DNA: TGTGCCAGTAAGGGCAGGGGTTCCTACAATGAGCAGTTCTTC

D: NA
size: many
J: TRBJ1-2
V: TRBV6-5
CDR3: CASSYSEQRGGYTF
DNA: TGTGCCAGCAGTTACTCAGAACAGAGAGGCGGCTACACCTTC

D: NA
size: once
J: TRBJ2-1
V: TRBV28
CDR3: CASSLFFGPQFF
DNA: TGTGCCAGCAGTTTATTCTTTGGGCCCCAGTTCTTC

D: NA
size: NA
J: TRBJ1-2
V: TRBV2
CDR3: CASSGWGGESYGYTF
DNA: TGTGCCAGCAGTGGGTGGGGGGGGGAAAGCTATGGCTACACCTTC

D: NA
size: many
J: TRBJ2-7
V: TRBV7-3
CDR3: CASTHRGTPREQYF
DNA: TGTGCCAGCACCCACCGGGGGACCCCTCGCGAGCAGTACTTC

D: TRBD2
size: NA
J: TRBJ2-1
V: TRBV9
CDR3: CASTLGSSGGNSYNEQFF
DNA: TGTGCCAGCACCTTAGGGAGTAGCGGGGGCAACTCCTACAATGAGCAGTTCTTC

D: NA
size: NA
J: TRBJ2-1
V: TRBV5-1
CDR3: CASSLPNQNEQFF
DNA: TGCGCCAGCAGCCTCCCAAACCAAAATGAGCAGTTCTTC

D: NA
size: many
J: TRBJ2-7
V: TRBV7-8
CDR3: CASSLVDSYEQYF
DNA: TGTGCCAGCAGCTTAGTGGACTCCTACGAGCAGTACTTC